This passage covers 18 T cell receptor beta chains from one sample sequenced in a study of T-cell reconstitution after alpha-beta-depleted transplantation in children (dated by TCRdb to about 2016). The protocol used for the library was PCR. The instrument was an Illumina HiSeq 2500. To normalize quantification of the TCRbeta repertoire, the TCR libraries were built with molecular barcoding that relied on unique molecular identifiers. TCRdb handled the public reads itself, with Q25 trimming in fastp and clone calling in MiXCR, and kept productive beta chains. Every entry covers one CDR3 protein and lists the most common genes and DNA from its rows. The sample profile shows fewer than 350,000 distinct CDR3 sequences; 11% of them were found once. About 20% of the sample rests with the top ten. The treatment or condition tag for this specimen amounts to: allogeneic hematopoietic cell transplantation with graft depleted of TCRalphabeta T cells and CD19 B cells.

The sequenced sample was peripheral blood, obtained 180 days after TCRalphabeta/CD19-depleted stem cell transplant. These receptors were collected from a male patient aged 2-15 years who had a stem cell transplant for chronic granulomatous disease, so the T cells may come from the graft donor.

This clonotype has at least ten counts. This CDR3 is CSVGWETATGTF. In nucleotides, the CDR3 is TGCAGCGTTGGGTGGGAGACGGCTACGGGCACCTTC. The chain uses TRBV29-1 and TRBJ1-2; the D is unclear. Trimming cost V 4 bases and J 13 bases, with 19 bases left between them. The CDR3 loop spans 12 amino acids. Germline V gene sequence: CDR1 SQVTM, CDR2 ANQGSEA.

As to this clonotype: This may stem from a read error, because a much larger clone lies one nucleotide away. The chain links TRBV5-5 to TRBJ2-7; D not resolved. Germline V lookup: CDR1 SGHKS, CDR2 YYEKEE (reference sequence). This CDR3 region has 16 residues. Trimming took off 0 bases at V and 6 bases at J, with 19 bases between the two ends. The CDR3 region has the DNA TGTGCCAGCAGCTTGGCTGTTCTCCAGGATCTCGCCGAGCAGTACTTC. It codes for CASSLAVLQDLAEQYF.

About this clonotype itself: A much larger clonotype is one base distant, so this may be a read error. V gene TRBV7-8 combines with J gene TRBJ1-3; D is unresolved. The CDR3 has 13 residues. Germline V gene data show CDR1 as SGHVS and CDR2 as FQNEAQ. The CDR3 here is CACSLRRAGTIYF. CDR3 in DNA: TGTGCCTGCAGCTTAAGGAGGGCCGGCACCATATATTTT.

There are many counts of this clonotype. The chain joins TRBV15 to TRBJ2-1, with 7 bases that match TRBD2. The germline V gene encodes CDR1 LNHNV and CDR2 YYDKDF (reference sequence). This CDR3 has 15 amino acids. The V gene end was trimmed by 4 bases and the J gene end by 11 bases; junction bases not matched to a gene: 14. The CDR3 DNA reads TGTGCCACCAGCACTCCGGGACTACCATTATCGAAGCAGTTCTTC. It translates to CATSTPGLPLSKQFF. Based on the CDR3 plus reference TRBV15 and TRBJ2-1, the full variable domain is DAMVIQNPRYQVTQFGKPVTLSCSQTLNHNVMYWYQQKSSQAPKLLFHYYDKDFNNEADTPDNFQSRRPNTSFCFLDIRSPGLGDTAMYLCATSTPGLPLSKQFFGPGTRLTVL.

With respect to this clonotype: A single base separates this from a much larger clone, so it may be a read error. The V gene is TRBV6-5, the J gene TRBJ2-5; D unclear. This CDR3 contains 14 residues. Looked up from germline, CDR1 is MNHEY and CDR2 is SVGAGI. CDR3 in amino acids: CASSYREYQETPYF. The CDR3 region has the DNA TGTGCCAGCAGTTACAGGGAATACCAAGAGACCCCGTACTTC.

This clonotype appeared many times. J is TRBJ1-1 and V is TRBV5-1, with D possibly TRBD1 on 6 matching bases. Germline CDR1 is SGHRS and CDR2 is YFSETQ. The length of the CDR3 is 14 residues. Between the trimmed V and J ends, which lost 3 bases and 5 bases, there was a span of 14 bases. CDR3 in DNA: TGCGCCAGCAGCTCCGGGGGGGGCCGGACTGAAGCTTTCTTT. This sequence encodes CASSSGGGRTEAFF.

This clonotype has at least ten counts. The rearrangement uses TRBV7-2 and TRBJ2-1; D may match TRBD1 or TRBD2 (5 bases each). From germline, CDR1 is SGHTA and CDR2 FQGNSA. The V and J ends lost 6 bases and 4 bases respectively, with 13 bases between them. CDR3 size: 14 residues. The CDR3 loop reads CASSPRDLYNEQFF. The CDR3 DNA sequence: TGTGCCAGCAGTCCCCGGGACCTGTACAATGAGCAGTTCTTC. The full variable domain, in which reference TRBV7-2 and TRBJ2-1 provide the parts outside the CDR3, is GAGVSQSPSNKVTEKGKDVELRCDPISGHTALYWYRQSLGQGLEFLIYFQGNSAPDKSGLPSDRFSAERTGGSVSTLTIQRTQQEDSAVYLCASSPRDLYNEQFFGPGTRLTVL.

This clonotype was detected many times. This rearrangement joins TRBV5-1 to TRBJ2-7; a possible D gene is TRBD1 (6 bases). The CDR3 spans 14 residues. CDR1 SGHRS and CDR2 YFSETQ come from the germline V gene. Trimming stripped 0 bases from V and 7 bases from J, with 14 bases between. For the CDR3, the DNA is TGCGCCAGCAGCTTGGAAAGAACAGGGTATGAGCAGTACTTC. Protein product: CASSLERTGYEQYF.

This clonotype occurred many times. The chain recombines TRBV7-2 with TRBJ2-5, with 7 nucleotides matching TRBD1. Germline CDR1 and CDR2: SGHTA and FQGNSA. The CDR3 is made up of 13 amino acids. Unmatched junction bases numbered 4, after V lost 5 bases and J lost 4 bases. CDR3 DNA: TGTGCCAGCAGCCGCCACAGGGGAGAGACCCAGTACTTC. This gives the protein CASSRHRGETQYF.

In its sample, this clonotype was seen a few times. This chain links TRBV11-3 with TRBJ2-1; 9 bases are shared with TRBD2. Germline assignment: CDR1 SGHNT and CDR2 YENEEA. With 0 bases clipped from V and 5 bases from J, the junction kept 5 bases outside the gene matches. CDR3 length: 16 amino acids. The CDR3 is CASSLDLSGGNNEQFF. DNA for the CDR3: TGTGCCAGCAGCTTAGATCTGAGCGGGGGGAACAATGAGCAGTTCTTC. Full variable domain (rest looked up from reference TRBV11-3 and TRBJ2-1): EAGVVQSPRYKIIEKKQPVAFWCNPISGHNTLYWYLQNLGQGPELLIRYENEEAVDDSQLPKDRFSAERLKGVDSTLKIQPAELGDSAVYLCASSLDLSGGNNEQFFGPGTRLTVL.

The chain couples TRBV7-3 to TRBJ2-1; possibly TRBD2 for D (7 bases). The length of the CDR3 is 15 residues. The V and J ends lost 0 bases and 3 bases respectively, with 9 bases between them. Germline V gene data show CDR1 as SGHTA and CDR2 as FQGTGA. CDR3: CASSLTGGLYNEQFF. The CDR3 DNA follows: TGTGCCAGCAGCTTAACGGGGGGGCTCTACAATGAGCAGTTCTTC.

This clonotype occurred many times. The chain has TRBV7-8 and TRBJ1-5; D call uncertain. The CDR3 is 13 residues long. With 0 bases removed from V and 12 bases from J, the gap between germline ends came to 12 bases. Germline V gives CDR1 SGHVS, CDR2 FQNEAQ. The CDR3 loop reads CASSLAGSDLQHF. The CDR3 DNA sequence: TGTGCCAGCAGCTTAGCGGGTTCGGACCTCCAGCATTTT.

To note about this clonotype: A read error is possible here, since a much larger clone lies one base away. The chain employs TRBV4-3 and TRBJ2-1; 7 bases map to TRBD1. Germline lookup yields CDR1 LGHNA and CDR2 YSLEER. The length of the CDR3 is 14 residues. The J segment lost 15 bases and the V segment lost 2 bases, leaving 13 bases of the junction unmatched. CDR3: CASSQQGVGGQRFF. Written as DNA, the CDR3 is TGCGCCAGCAGCCAACAGGGGGTGGGCGGGCAGCGGTTCTTC.

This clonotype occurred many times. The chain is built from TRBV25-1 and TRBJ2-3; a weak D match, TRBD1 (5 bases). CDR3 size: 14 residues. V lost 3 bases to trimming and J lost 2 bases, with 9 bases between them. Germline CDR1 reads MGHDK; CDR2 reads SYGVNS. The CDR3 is CASSDGGATDTQYF. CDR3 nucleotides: TGTGCCAGCAGTGACGGTGGGGCCACAGATACGCAGTATTTT.

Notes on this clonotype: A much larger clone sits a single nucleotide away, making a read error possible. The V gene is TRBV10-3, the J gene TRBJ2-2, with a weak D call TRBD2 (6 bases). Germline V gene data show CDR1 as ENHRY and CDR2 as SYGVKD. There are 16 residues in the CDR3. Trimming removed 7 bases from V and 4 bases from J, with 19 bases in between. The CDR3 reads CAIKSRDWGSTGELFF. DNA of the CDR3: TGTGCCATCAAAAGTCGGGACTGGGGCAGCACCGGGGAGCTGTTTTTT.

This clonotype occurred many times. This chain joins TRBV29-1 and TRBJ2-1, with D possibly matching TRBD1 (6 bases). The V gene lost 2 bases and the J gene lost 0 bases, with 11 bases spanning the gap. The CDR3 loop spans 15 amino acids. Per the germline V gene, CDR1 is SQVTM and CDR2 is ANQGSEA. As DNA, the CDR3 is TGCAGCGTTGAATTGGGCAGGGGCTCCTACAATGAGCAGTTCTTC. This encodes CSVELGRGSYNEQFF.

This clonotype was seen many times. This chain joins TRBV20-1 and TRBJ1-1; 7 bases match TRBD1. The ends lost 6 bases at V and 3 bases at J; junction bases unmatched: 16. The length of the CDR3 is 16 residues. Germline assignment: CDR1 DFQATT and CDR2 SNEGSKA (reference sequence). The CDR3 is CSARGVEGATDTEAFF. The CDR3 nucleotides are TGCAGTGCCAGGGGGGTGGAGGGGGCTACGGACACTGAAGCTTTCTTT.

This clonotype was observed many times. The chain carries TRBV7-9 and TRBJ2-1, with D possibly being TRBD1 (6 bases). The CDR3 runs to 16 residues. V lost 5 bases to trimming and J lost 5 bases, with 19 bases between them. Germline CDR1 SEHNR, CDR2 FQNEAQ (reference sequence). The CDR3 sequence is CASSPPPGQKNNEQFF. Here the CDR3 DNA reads TGTGCCAGCAGCCCTCCCCCTGGACAGAAAAACAATGAGCAGTTCTTC.